Below are 20 T cell receptor beta chains sequenced from a single sample in a study of tumor-infiltrating lymphocytes in oesophageal squamous cell carcinoma. MiXCR, run by TCRdb on the PCR reads, gives a single entry per CDR3 protein. The sample records fewer than 25,000 distinct CDR3 sequences, less than 45% being singletons. Source material: esophageal tumor tissue. Receptor source: a male donor with esophageal squamous cell carcinoma.

J is TRBJ2-1 and V is TRBV7-3, with D perhaps TRBD2 (5 bases). The germline gives CDR1 SGHTA, CDR2 FQGTGA. V gave up 2 bases and J gave up 0 bases, with 8 bases separating them. The length of the CDR3 is 15 residues. The CDR3 sequence: CASSLDYSSYNEQFF. DNA of the CDR3: TGTGCCAGCAGCTTAGACTACAGCTCCTACAATGAGCAGTTCTTC.

This clonotype occurred many times. The V call is TRBV7-9, the J call TRBJ2-7, with TRBD2 matching over 10 bases. Germline-derived CDR1 and CDR2 are SEHNR and FQNEAQ (reference sequence). V was pared by 7 bases and J by 1 base, with 7 bases of the junction left unmatched. This CDR3 has 15 residues. The CDR3 loop reads CASTASGGPSYEQYF. DNA for the CDR3: TGTGCCAGCACCGCTAGCGGGGGCCCTTCCTACGAGCAGTACTTC.

V and J are TRBV11-1 and TRBJ2-3, with 7 bases that match TRBD2. Looked up from germline, CDR1 is SGHAT and CDR2 is FQDESV (reference sequence). The CDR3 sequence is 15 residues long. V dropped 3 bases and J dropped 2; count of bases not matched to a gene: 5. The CDR3 spells CASSFKAGFTDTQYF. In DNA, the CDR3 is TGTGCCAGCAGCTTCAAAGCGGGGTTCACAGATACGCAGTATTTT.

This clonotype was counted at least ten times. This chain's CDR3 is CASRTGFNNEQFF. CDR3 sequence (DNA): TGTGCCAGCAGGACAGGTTTTAACAATGAGCAGTTCTTC. The rearrangement joins TRBV28 to TRBJ2-1; TRBD1 is a possible D gene (6 bases). CDR1 MDHEN and CDR2 SYDVKM come from the germline V gene. CDR3 length: 13 amino acids. Deletions cut 6 bases from V and 5 bases from J, with 11 bases between.

This clonotype was counted at least ten times. The gene calls are TRBV12-3 or TRBV12-4 and TRBJ1-2; 7 nucleotides align to TRBD1. The J segment lost 8 bases and the V segment lost 6 bases, leaving 9 bases of the junction unmatched. The CDR3 is 13 amino acids. The CDR3 nucleotides are TGTGCCAGCAGAATACAGGGGCAGGGAGGCTACACCTTC. Encoded protein: CASRIQGQGGYTF.

A note on this clonotype: Because it lacks the conserved phenylalanine or tryptophan at the end, this CDR3 is likely a read error. Because the CDR3's place on the DNA is in doubt, the DNA is left out and the CDR3 is given as listed by TCRdb. The genes are TRBV28 and TRBJ2-5; the listed D gene, TRBD2, was not tested against the DNA. The length of the CDR3 is 14 amino acids, counting both ends. Per germline, CDR1 MDHEN and CDR2 SYDVKM. This chain's CDR3 is CASSSRVYGYTFGS.

The CDR3 region has the DNA TGTGCCAGCAGCCCCCAGGGGGGTTTAGAGACCCAGTACTTC. This translates into CASSPQGGLETQYF. This rearrangement joins TRBV7-3 to TRBJ2-1, with D perhaps TRBD1 (7 bases). TRBJ2-5 matches the DNA end more closely, so the J call is doubtful. The CDR3 covers 14 residues. From germline, CDR1 is SGHTA and CDR2 FQGTGA.

The chain has TRBV7-2 and TRBJ2-3; 7 positions match TRBD2. In germline, CDR1 is SGHTA, CDR2 FQGNSA. V was clipped by 2 bases and J by 2 bases; unmatched bases: 7. This CDR3 is 16 amino acids long. The CDR3 DNA follows: TGTGCCAGCAGCTTACGGTCGGCGGGAGCCACAGATACGCAGTATTTT. Protein sequence: CASSLRSAGATDTQYF.

This clonotype appeared a few times. The V call is TRBV28, the J call TRBJ2-3; 15 bases align to TRBD2. Unmatched junction bases numbered 11, after V lost 6 bases and J lost 7 bases. CDR1 MDHEN and CDR2 SYDVKM come from the germline V gene. The CDR3 runs to 17 residues. The CDR3 sequence is CASSHPRGLAGGYTQYF. CDR3 sequence (DNA): TGTGCCAGCAGCCATCCCAGAGGACTAGCGGGAGGGTATACGCAGTATTTT.

This clonotype has ten or more counts. CDR3 sequence: CASSLRGSGKETQYF. CDR3 sequence (DNA): TGTGCCAGCAGCTTGAGAGGTTCGGGGAAGGAGACCCAGTACTTC. V usage is TRBV11-3 and J usage is TRBJ2-5, with D perhaps matching TRBD2 (5 bases). This CDR3 spans 15 amino acids. The V gene's germline CDR1 is SGHNT and CDR2 YENEEA. V gave up 3 bases and J gave up 5 bases, with 16 bases separating them.

This clonotype was observed a few times. The rearrangement links TRBV7-9 to TRBJ2-1; 11 bases are a match to TRBD1. The J call may be wrong; the DNA end is better matched by TRBJ2-5. From germline, CDR1 is SEHNR and CDR2 FQNEAQ (reference sequence). The CDR3 sequence is 16 residues long. CDR3 region: CASSPGTGGLRETQYF. CDR3 sequence (DNA): TGTGCCAGCAGCCCCGGGACAGGGGGACTGAGGGAGACCCAGTACTTC.

The chain employs TRBV6-4 and TRBJ2-3; no definite D call. The CDR3 sequence is 15 residues long. Germline V gives CDR1 MRHNA, CDR2 SNTAGT. Trimming removed 3 bases from V and 1 base from J, with 11 bases in between. CDR3 in amino acids: CASSEEAGGTDTQYF. CDR3 nucleotide sequence: TGTGCCAGCAGTGAAGAGGCTGGGGGCACAGATACGCAGTATTTT.

This clonotype was counted many times. The CDR3 loop is CASSLGWQGMGYTF. CDR3 DNA sequence: TGTGCCAGCAGTTTAGGATGGCAGGGGATGGGCTACACCTTC. The chain employs TRBV28 and TRBJ1-2, with D perhaps matching TRBD1 (6 bases). Trimming pared 2 bases from V and 8 bases from J, leaving 15 bases between. In germline, CDR1 is MDHEN, CDR2 SYDVKM. This CDR3 is 14 amino acids long.

This clonotype was found many times. V is TRBV7-3 and J is TRBJ1-2; a possible D gene is TRBD1 (5 bases). Trimming removed 2 bases from V and 7 bases from J, with 11 bases in between. CDR3 length equals 13 residues. Looked up from germline, CDR1 is SGHTA and CDR2 is FQGTGA. The CDR3 loop is CASSLGRGRGYTF. The CDR3 coding sequence is TGTGCCAGCAGCTTAGGGAGGGGACGTGGCTACACCTTC.

This clonotype was seen repeatedly, ten times or more. This chain links TRBV11-2 with TRBJ2-5; D possibly uses TRBD1 or TRBD2 (6 bases each). Germline V CDR1 and CDR2: SGHAT, FQNNGV. V lost 5 bases and J 5 bases, leaving 15 bases between the germline ends. There are 14 residues in the CDR3. The CDR3 nucleotides read TGTGCCAGCAGCCAAATGGGGGGCAGGGAGACCCAGTACTTC. As protein: CASSQMGGRETQYF. Filled out from reference TRBV11-2 and TRBJ2-5, the complete variable domain reads EAGVAQSPRYKIIEKRQSVAFWCNPISGHATLYWYQQILGQGPKLLIQFQNNGVVDDSQLPKDRFSAERLKGVDSTLKIQPAKLEDSAVYLCASSQMGGRETQYFGPGTRLLVL.

Concerning this clonotype: The junction departs from germline at one end; a sequencing error may be responsible. J is TRBJ2-1 and V is TRBV7-4, with a possible D match to TRBD1 (5 bases). This CDR3 has 13 amino acids. The V gene's germline CDR1 is SGHVT and CDR2 SQSDAQ. CDR3 DNA: TGTGCCAGCGACAGAGCTACCTACTATGAGCAGTTCTTC. Amino acids: CASDRATYYEQFF.

The chain couples TRBV7-2 to TRBJ2-5; 9 bases align to TRBD1. J lost 11 bases, V lost 5 bases, and 9 bases had no gene match. The length of the CDR3 is 13 residues. Germline V gene data show CDR1 as SGHTA and CDR2 as FQGNSA. The CDR3 DNA follows: TGTGCCAGCAGCCGGGACAGGGACAATGAGCAGTACTTC. Its translation is CASSRDRDNEQYF.

This clonotype was counted only a few times. Since a much larger clone is just one base distant, this may be a read error. The chain has TRBV27 and TRBJ2-7; 11 bases agree with TRBD1. This CDR3 spans 15 amino acids. The trim removed 5 bases at V and 7 bases at J, leaving 10 bases unmatched. Per the germline V gene, CDR1 is MNHEY and CDR2 is SMNVEV (reference sequence). CDR3 in amino acids: CASSTGTGGYNEQYF. DNA for the CDR3: TGTGCCAGCAGTACCGGGACAGGGGGTTACAATGAGCAGTACTTC.

The chain joins TRBV12-3 or TRBV12-4 to TRBJ2-1; D might be TRBD1 or TRBD2, each matching 5 bases. Trimming left V 5 bases short and J 7 bases short, with 12 bases between. CDR3 length equals 13 residues. The CDR3 nucleotides are TGTGCCAGCAGTCCCCCAGGGAGTAATGAGCAGTTCTTC. Protein sequence: CASSPPGSNEQFF.

V usage is TRBV5-1 and J usage is TRBJ1-1; perhaps TRBD1 as D (6 bases). This CDR3 has 13 residues. Germline V gene data show CDR1 as SGHRS and CDR2 as YFSETQ. V shed 5 bases and J shed 8 bases, with 16 bases lying between them. Here the CDR3 DNA reads TGCGCCAGCAGTCGGGACATGTCCGCCGAAGCTTTCTTT. Translation: CASSRDMSAEAFF.